This entry lists 4 T cell receptor beta chains sequenced from one sample in a study of blood T cells in healthy people across ages. Alongside a J-beta primer mix, a sample-barcoded 5' primer served in a second PCR lasting roughly 7 to 12 cycles. TCRdb called the 5' RACE reads again in MiXCR, with one record for every CDR3 protein. The data show 1.5 million to 2 million distinct CDR3 sequences, roughly 30% seen once. The sequenced material came from blood. These receptors were collected from a woman aged 25 to 39 in good health.

Only a few counts were recorded for this clonotype. The chain recombines TRBV7-9 with TRBJ2-5, with 9 bases identical to TRBD2. Germline trimming cut 1 base from V and 4 bases from J; bases unmatched to any gene: 7. Germline CDR1 reads SEHNR; CDR2 reads FQNEAQ (reference sequence). This CDR3 is 16 amino acids long. In DNA, the CDR3 is TGTGCCAGCAGCTTAGAAGCTAGCGGGGAAAGAGAGACCCAGTACTTC. It is translated as CASSLEASGERETQYF.

This clonotype was picked up many times. The V and J genes are TRBV6-6 and TRBJ2-4, with D unclear. CDR3 size: 13 residues. In germline, CDR1 is MNHNY, CDR2 SVGAGI (reference sequence). The V end was cut by 8 bases, the J end by 5 bases, with 13 bases between. In DNA, the CDR3 is TGTGCCAGCGGAACCCAAGGCCAAAACATTCAGTACTTC. Translating gives CASGTQGQNIQYF.

V and J are TRBV7-9 and TRBJ1-1; D unclear. Trimming removed 8 bases at V and 1 base at J, with 17 bases between. The CDR3 has 15 amino acids. Germline V gives CDR1 SEHNR, CDR2 FQNEAQ (reference sequence). This chain's CDR3 is CASPLNPQTNTEAFF. The CDR3 nucleotides read TGTGCCAGCCCACTAAACCCCCAGACGAACACTGAAGCTTTCTTT.

CDR3 in amino acids: CASSYQGADQPQHF. The CDR3 nucleotides are TGTGCCAGCAGCTACCAGGGGGCGGATCAGCCCCAGCATTTT. The chain links TRBV5-6 to TRBJ1-5, with 8 bases identical to TRBD1. Germline CDR1 and CDR2: SGHDT and YYEEEE. There are 14 residues in the CDR3. Trimming removed 3 bases from V and 5 bases from J; junction bases left unmatched: 4.